This T cell receptor (beta chain) was recorded in a study of T-cell memory formation after mild COVID-19. Study-level background: The TCR clusters were mostly specific to one donor.

Overall study findings and caveats: Balance between CD4 and CD8 was seen in clones contracting day 15 to 85, and a CD4+ lean was seen in later expanders.

Libraries for TCRalpha and TCRbeta carried sample barcodes and unique molecular identifiers via 5'RACE. TCRdb re-called the 5' RACE reads with MiXCR, one entry per CDR3 protein. The sample shows under 200,000 distinct CDR3 sequences, roughly 13% of them seen only once. The germline gives CDR1 ENHRY, CDR2 SYGVKD. The CDR3 runs to 11 residues. Trimming removed 2 bases from V and 8 bases from J, with 6 bases in between. This clonotype was observed a handful of times. Its antigen is unidentified. Sequencing input: PBMCs or a T cell subset sorted from them (not recorded which). This chain connects TRBV10-3 to TRBJ1-2; D is undetermined. This sequence originates from a man between 18 and 29 years old who had mild COVID-19 (a few samples of this study predate the infection). Cell type and time point are not known. CDR3 bases: TGTGCCATCAGTGAGGGGGAGGGCTACACCTTC. It codes for CAISEGEGYTF.